The 2 T cell receptor beta chains reported below all come from one sample, sequenced in a study of a mutant IDH1 vaccine in newly diagnosed glioma. TCRdb's copy holds only in-frame clones and misses some; the assay was immunoSEQ multiplex PCR. The sample holds about 120,000 clones, just under 80% seen once. No antigens are known for them. Regarding time point: week 11, during vaccination. Topical imiquimod was applied with each vaccine dose, which held 300 ug of mutant IDH1 20-mer peptide. The starting material was PBMCs, obtained from a glioma patient whose treatment included an IDH1 peptide vaccine. The receptors shown here come from a man aged 35 to 55 with glioma.

The chain uses TRBV15 and TRBJ2-7; 8 nucleotides agree with TRBD1. Unmatched junction bases numbered 12, after V lost 5 bases and J lost 0 bases. The V gene's germline CDR1 is LNHNV and CDR2 YYDKDF (reference sequence). The CDR3 loop spans 17 amino acids. This chain's CDR3 is CATSEQGGSKHSYEQYF. In DNA, the CDR3 is TGTGCCACCAGCGAACAGGGGGGATCAAAACACTCCTACGAGCAGTACTTC. Complete variable domain (other parts from reference TRBV15 and TRBJ2-7): DAMVIQNPRYQVTQFGKPVTLSCSQTLNHNVMYWYQQKSSQAPKLLFHYYDKDFNNEADTPDNFQSRRPNTSFCFLDIRSPGLGDTAMYLCATSEQGGSKHSYEQYFGPGTRLTVT.

There are a few counts of this clone. The J gene is TRBJ1-5, the V gene TRBV28, with a possible D match to TRBD1 (5 bases). Germline V lookup: CDR1 MDHEN, CDR2 SYDVKM. The germline V and J ends were trimmed by 2 bases and 13 bases, with 12 bases remaining between them. There are 12 residues in the CDR3. CDR3 coding DNA: TGTGCCAGCAGTTTAGGGGGGACCGGACAGCATTTT. Its protein product is CASSLGGTGQHF.